This T cell receptor (beta chain) was observed in a study of lymphopenia after photon versus proton radiotherapy. Study-level results: After the lymphocyte nadir, photon-treated repertoires showed oligoclonal expansion, especially of CD8+ Temra cells. Photon-treated patients lost naive T cells and TCR diversity; proton-treated stayed stable. Authors raise, but do not show, better survival with proton therapy.

Assay used: immunoSEQ multiplex PCR; TCRdb lists only in-frame clones, some missing. The sample records about 45,000 clones, 65% to 90% being singletons. Germline V gene data show CDR1 as SNHLY and CDR2 as FYNNEI. The CDR3 loop spans 13 amino acids. With 7 bases clipped from V and 5 bases from J, the junction kept 4 bases outside the gene matches. In regard to this clone: The target antigen is unknown.

This clonotype was sampled from a man aged 35-49 years with gastric cancer. Sequencing used peripheral blood, obtained from a patient treated with photon-based radiotherapy. The chain joins TRBV2 to TRBJ1-5; 8 nucleotides agree with TRBD1. The CDR3 DNA sequence: TGTGCCAGCAAGCAGGGGGCGTATCAGCCCCAGCATTTT. It specifies CASKQGAYQPQHF.